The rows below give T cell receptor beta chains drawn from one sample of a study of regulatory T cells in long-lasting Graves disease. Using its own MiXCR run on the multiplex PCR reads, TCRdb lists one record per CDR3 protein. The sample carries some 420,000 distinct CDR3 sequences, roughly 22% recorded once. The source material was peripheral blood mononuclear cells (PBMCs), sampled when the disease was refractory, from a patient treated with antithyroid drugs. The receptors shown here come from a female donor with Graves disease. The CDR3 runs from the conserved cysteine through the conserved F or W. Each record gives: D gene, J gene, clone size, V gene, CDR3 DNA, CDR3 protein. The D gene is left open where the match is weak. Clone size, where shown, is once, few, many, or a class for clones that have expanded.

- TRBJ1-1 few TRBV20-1 TGCAGTGCTAGTTACTCTGGGACTGAAGCTTTCTTT CSASYSGTEAFF
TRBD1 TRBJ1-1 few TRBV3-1 TGTGCCAGCAGCCAAGACCGGACAGGGAACACTGAAGCTTTCTTT CASSQDRTGNTEAFF
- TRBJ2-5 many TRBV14 TGTGCCAGCAGCAAAGGGGTCTTGATCGACGAAGAGACCCAGTACTTC CASSKGVLIDEETQYF
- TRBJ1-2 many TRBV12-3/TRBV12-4 TGTGCCAGCAGCGGCAACGCCTACTATGGCTACACCTTC CASSGNAYYGYTF
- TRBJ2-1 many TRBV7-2 TGTGCCAGCAGCTTAGCGGGGACCAACAATGAGCAGTTCTTC CASSLAGTNNEQFF
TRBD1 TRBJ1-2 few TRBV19 TGTGCCAGTATGGGACAGGGGGCAGACTATGGCTACACCTTC CASMGQGADYGYTF
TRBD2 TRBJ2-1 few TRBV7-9 TGCGCCAGCAGCCAAGCTATAGCGGGGCAATCCTACAATGAGCAGTTCTTC CASSQAIAGQSYNEQFF
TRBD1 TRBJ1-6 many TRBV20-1 TGCAGTGCCAGAACAGGGGGCGGATGGTCACCCCTCCACTTT CSARTGGGWSPLHF
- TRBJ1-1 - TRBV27 TGTGCCAGCAGTTGGGTCGTTAACACTGAAGCTTTCTTT CASSWVVNTEAFF
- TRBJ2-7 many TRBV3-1 TGTGCCAGCAGCGCACGAAACGAGCAGTACTTC CASSARNEQYF
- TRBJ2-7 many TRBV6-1 TGTGCCAGCAGCCCCGGGTCCCACGGGGGCGAGCAGTACTTC CASSPGSHGGEQYF
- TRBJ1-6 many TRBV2 TGTGCCAGCAGTGGGATAGACAAGAATAATTCACCCCTCCACTTT CASSGIDKNNSPLHF
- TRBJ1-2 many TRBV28 TGTGCCAGCAGCCGCCTACAAGAACTCTATGGCTACACCTTC CASSRLQELYGYTF
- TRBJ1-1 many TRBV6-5 TGTGCCAGCAGTTACTACCCAGAGGTAACTGAAGCTTTCTTT CASSYYPEVTEAFF
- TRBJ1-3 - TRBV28 TGTGCCAGCAGTTCCGGGGGAAAGATCGGAAACACCATATATTTT CASSSGGKIGNTIYF
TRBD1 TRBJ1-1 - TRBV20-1 TGCAGTGCTAGGATCGGGGACAGGTCTGCTTTCTTT CSARIGDRSAFF
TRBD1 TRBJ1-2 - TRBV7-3 TGTGCCAGCAGCTCTACAGGGGGATTCGGCTACACCTTC CASSSTGGFGYTF
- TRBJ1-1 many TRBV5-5 TGTGCCAGCAGCTTCGGTTCTGAAGCTTTCTTT CASSFGSEAFF
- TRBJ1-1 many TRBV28 TGTGCCAGCAGTTCCCGACAGATATTTAGGGGTATGAACACTGAAGCTTTCTTT CASSSRQIFRGMNTEAFF
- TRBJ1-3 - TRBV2 TGTGCCAGCAGTGAACTTACGCCCGGGAAAAACGCCATATATTTT CASSELTPGKNAIYF